This section outlines one TCR beta chain sequence together with its context. TCRdb re-called the RACE reads through MiXCR, storing one row per CDR3 protein. The repertoire has fewer than 150,000 distinct CDR3 sequences, approximately 13% of them found once; the top ten carry 0.92%. In germline, CDR1 is SEHNR, CDR2 FQNEAQ (reference sequence). The germline V and J ends were trimmed by 3 bases and 2 bases, with 13 bases remaining between them. The CDR3 consists of 16 residues. Time point described: patch test 1, 2 weeks after DPC sensitization. Treatment described: therapeutic diphenylcyclopropenone sensitization with weekly scalp DPC. Blood collection happened ahead of applying each patch test. The entry originates in a study of human T cells and chemical hapten exposure.

The sequence was collected from a man between 18 and 29 years old with alopecia areata. Some clones in this sample may be carry-over from other donors' samples. This specimen consisted of whole blood, obtained in connection with sensitization to the hapten diphenylcyclopropenone (DPC). The V call is TRBV7-9, the J call TRBJ2-2, with D unresolved. The CDR3: CASSFTRPQNTGELFF. CDR3 bases: TGTGCCAGCAGCTTTACCAGGCCACAAAACACCGGGGAGCTGTTTTTT.